The present T cell receptor beta chain was sequenced within a study of human CD8 memory T cell subsets. Classification as TPEX applied to CCR7+ PD-1+ TIGIT+ early memory CD8+ T cells bearing exhausted-like traits. PBMC in the sample derive from buffy coats of healthy donors. The CDR3 contains 16 residues. Looked up from germline, CDR1 is SGHRS and CDR2 is YFSETQ. This clonotype counts as medium-sized by frequency. Construction of TCR beta libraries was accomplished by means of UMI-labeled 5' RACE. For each CDR3 protein, TCRdb gives one entry from its re-call of the 5' RACE reads, without DNA. Its table records 6,000 to 9,500 distinct CDR3 sequences.

The chain couples TRBV5-1 to TRBJ1-3; without DNA, the TCRdb call of TRBD1 cannot be checked. The clonotype comes from a human donor in good health. The sequenced sample consisted of CD8+ T cells from PBMCs. The CDR3 loop reads CASSVGQGASGNTIYF. The full variable domain, in which reference TRBV5-1 and TRBJ1-3 provide the parts outside the CDR3, is KAGVTQTPRYLIKTRGQQVTLSCSPISGHRSVSWYQQTPGQGLQFLFEYFSETQRNKGNFPGRFSGRQFSNSRSEMNVSTLELGDSALYLCASSVGQGASGNTIYFGEGSWLTVV.